These T cell receptor beta chains were read from a single sample in a study of T cells in Graves' hyperthyroidism and ophthalmopathy. TCRdb called the multiplex PCR reads again in MiXCR, with one record for every CDR3 protein. This repertoire shows about 280,000 distinct CDR3 sequences, less than 30% found once; its top ten account for approximately 30%. Sample: blood. The source is a man between 35 and 55 years old with Graves' hyperthyroidism that later progressed to Graves' ophthalmopathy. CDR3s include the opening cysteine and the closing phenylalanine or tryptophan. D genes are given only for firm matches. Clone size is given for some rows only: seen once, a few or many times, or a class if the clone is expanded.

v_gene	abundance	j_gene	d_gene	CDR3aa	CDR3nt
TRBV15	NA	TRBJ2-7	NA	CATSRDPGSSYEQYF	TGTGCCACCAGCAGAGACCCCGGGAGCTCCTACGAGCAGTACTTC
TRBV20-1	many	TRBJ1-5	NA	CSASGARGQPQHF	TGCAGTGCTAGTGGGGCGCGAGGTCAGCCCCAGCATTTT
TRBV13	many	TRBJ1-1	NA	CASSTSAYTEAFF	NA
TRBV6-1	NA	TRBJ1-1	NA	CASTWDGLNTEAFF	TGTGCCAGCACCTGGGACGGCTTGAACACTGAAGCTTTCTTT
TRBV30	many	TRBJ1-2	NA	CAWIKGIYGYTF	TGTGCCTGGATAAAGGGTATCTATGGCTACACCTTC
TRBV6-2/TRBV6-3	NA	TRBJ2-7	TRBD2	CASSLGLAPEQYF	TGTGCCAGCAGCCTTGGACTAGCACCTGAGCAGTACTTC
TRBV19	many	TRBJ2-5	NA	CASSIPGGTETQYF	TGTGCCAGTAGTATCCCGGGCGGCACGGAGACCCAGTACTTC
TRBV30	many	TRBJ2-5	NA	CAWSVLSEETQYF	TGTGCCTGGAGTGTACTCTCAGAAGAGACCCAGTACTTC
TRBV7-8	many	TRBJ2-7	NA	CASSAARFVHEQYF	TGTGCCAGCAGCGCAGCCCGTTTTGTACACGAGCAGTACTTC
TRBV19	many	TRBJ2-5	NA	CASSVMKTTLAQETQYF	TGTGCCAGTAGCGTAATGAAGACGACGCTAGCTCAAGAGACCCAGTACTTC
TRBV30	many	TRBJ2-2	NA	CAWRTARDTGELFF	TGTGCCTGGAGAACTGCCAGAGACACCGGGGAGCTGTTTTTT
TRBV4-2	NA	TRBJ2-7	NA	CASSQVLSGTSYEQYF	TGTGCCAGCAGCCAAGTTCTGAGCGGAACCTCCTACGAGCAGTACTTC
TRBV7-2	few	TRBJ1-6	NA	CASSLATAWNSPLHF	TGTGCCAGCAGCTTAGCGACGGCCTGGAATTCACCCCTCCACTTT
TRBV7-8	once	TRBJ2-5	NA	CASSFATWETQYF	TGTGCCAGCAGCTTTGCGACGTGGGAGACCCAGTACTTC
TRBV15	many	TRBJ1-3	NA	CATSREGTGGGNTIYF	TGTGCCACCAGCAGAGAGGGGACCGGAGGTGGAAACACCATATATTTT
TRBV19	NA	TRBJ2-7	NA	CASSIAQGREQYF	TGTGCCAGTAGTATAGCACAGGGACGCGAGCAGTACTTC
TRBV27	many	TRBJ2-2	TRBD2	CASSPRGGFNTGELFF	TGTGCCAGCAGCCCCCGGGGGGGATTCAACACCGGGGAGCTGTTTTTT
TRBV20-1	many	TRBJ2-5	NA	CSANRETQYF	TGCAGTGCTAACAGAGAGACCCAGTACTTC
TRBV7-3	many	TRBJ1-2	TRBD1	CASSLQGGSYGYTF	TGTGCCAGCAGCCTCCAGGGGGGGAGCTATGGCTACACCTTC
TRBV6-9	NA	TRBJ1-1	NA	CASSYLRNTEAFF	TGCGCCAGCAGTTACCTACGGAACACTGAAGCTTTCTTT
TRBV20-1	many	TRBJ2-5	TRBD1	CSAMDRGETQYF	TGCAGTGCTATGGACAGGGGAGAGACCCAGTACTTC
TRBV24-1	few	TRBJ1-1	NA	CATSVGVNTEAFF	TGTGCCACCAGTGTCGGGGTGAACACTGAAGCTTTCTTT
TRBV6-2/TRBV6-3	NA	TRBJ1-5	NA	CASSPGHQANQPQHF	TGTGCCAGCAGCCCGGGACACCAAGCGAATCAGCCCCAGCATTTT
TRBV6-2/TRBV6-3	NA	TRBJ1-2	NA	CASSHPTTGTRNYGYTF	TGTGCCAGCAGTCACCCAACGACCGGGACAAGGAATTATGGCTACACCTTC
TRBV5-1	few	TRBJ2-2	TRBD1	CASSFGTENTGELFF	TGCGCCAGCAGCTTCGGGACAGAGAACACCGGGGAGCTGTTTTTT
TRBV7-3	many	TRBJ2-7	TRBD2	CASSMAGTSGSHEQYF	TGTGCCAGCAGCATGGCCGGGACTAGCGGGAGCCACGAGCAGTACTTC
TRBV11-2	many	TRBJ1-1	NA	CASSPPDRTTFF	TGTGCCAGCAGCCCCCCCGACAGGACAACTTTCTTT
TRBV2	many	TRBJ1-2	NA	CASWAGNGYTF	TGTGCCAGCTGGGCGGGGAACGGCTACACCTTC
TRBV7-9	many	TRBJ2-7	NA	CASSPTGQAYEQYF	TGTGCCAGCAGCCCCACAGGGCAGGCCTACGAGCAGTACTTC
TRBV6-1	NA	TRBJ1-5	NA	CASSAFDRFVHQPQHF	TGTGCCAGCAGTGCCTTCGACAGGTTCGTACATCAGCCCCAGCATTTT
TRBV28	few	TRBJ1-3	NA	CASSLCFKEGWHTIYF	TGTGCCAGCAGTTTATGCTTTAAGGAAGGGTGGCACACCATATATTTT
TRBV5-1	many	TRBJ2-7	NA	CASSLELAGVGQYF	TGCGCCAGCAGCTTGGAGCTAGCCGGCGTAGGGCAGTACTTC
TRBV12-3/TRBV12-4	many	TRBJ2-2	TRBD2	CAGGEGGTGELFF	TGTGCCGGGGGGGAGGGCGGAACCGGGGAGCTGTTTTTT
TRBV2	many	TRBJ2-6	TRBD1	CASTGEDRGVRGANVLTF	TGTGCCAGCACGGGAGAGGACAGGGGGGTACGTGGGGCCAACGTCCTGACTTTC
TRBV19	many	TRBJ1-1	NA	CASIAQGSEAFF	TGTGCCAGCATCGCTCAGGGTTCTGAAGCTTTCTTT
TRBV6-2/TRBV6-3	NA	TRBJ2-7	NA	CASRFDYEQYF	TGTGCCAGCAGGTTTGACTACGAGCAGTACTTC
TRBV4-1	many	TRBJ1-1	NA	CASSQAPKPNTEAFF	TGCGCCAGCAGCCAAGCGCCCAAGCCGAACACTGAAGCTTTCTTT
TRBV12-3/TRBV12-4	few	TRBJ1-1	TRBD1	CASSSRDYRGRGTEAFF	TGTGCCAGCAGTTCCCGAGATTACAGGGGGCGCGGGACTGAAGCTTTCTTT
TRBV2	many	TRBJ2-7	NA	CASSEARQQRNEQYF	TGTGCCAGCAGTGAGGCGAGACAGCAGCGTAACGAGCAGTACTTC
TRBV28	many	TRBJ2-7	NA	CASSFFSGTRSYEQYF	TGTGCCAGCAGTTTTTTTAGTGGGACACGGTCCTACGAGCAGTACTTC
TRBV6-5	many	TRBJ1-2	TRBD1	CASRGTGSFYGYTF	TGTGCCAGCAGAGGGACAGGGAGCTTCTATGGCTACACCTTC
TRBV5-1	many	TRBJ2-7	NA	CASSFRVADNYEQYF	TGCGCCAGCAGCTTTAGAGTAGCGGACAACTACGAGCAGTACTTC
TRBV7-3	many	TRBJ2-5	NA	CASSPQPAETQYF	TGTGCCAGCAGCCCCCAACCCGCAGAGACCCAGTACTTC
TRBV20-1	many	TRBJ2-4	TRBD1	CSAETGSNPNIQYF	TGCAGTGCTGAGACAGGGAGTAACCCAAACATTCAGTACTTC
TRBV6-5	many	TRBJ1-5	NA	CASSYPDPFINQPQHF	TGTGCCAGCAGTTACCCCGACCCATTTATCAATCAGCCCCAGCATTTT
TRBV6-2/TRBV6-3	few	TRBJ2-7	TRBD2	CASSYSFGVRTSDYEQYF	TGTGCCAGCAGTTACTCCTTCGGGGTCCGGACTAGCGACTACGAGCAGTACTTC
TRBV30	many	TRBJ2-7	TRBD1	CAWSGGQGSLYEQYF	TGTGCCTGGAGTGGTGGACAGGGAAGTCTCTACGAGCAGTACTTC
TRBV12-3/TRBV12-4	many	TRBJ1-1	NA	CASSLPLGEAFF	TGTGCCAGCAGTTTACCCCTAGGTGAAGCTTTCTTT
TRBV12-5	NA	TRBJ1-1	NA	CASGPTNTEAFF	TGTGCTAGTGGTCCGACCAACACTGAAGCTTTCTTT
TRBV27	once	TRBJ2-7	NA	CASRVGRGREQYF	TGTGCCAGCAGGGTTGGGCGGGGACGCGAGCAGTACTTC
TRBV27	NA	TRBJ2-5	NA	CASSPRKGETQYF	TGTGCCAGCAGTCCCCGGAAGGGTGAGACCCAGTACTTC
TRBV5-1	NA	TRBJ1-5	NA	CASSLDWGEGNQPQHF	TGCGCCAGCAGCTTGGACTGGGGGGAGGGGAATCAGCCCCAGCATTTT
TRBV5-5	few	TRBJ1-2	NA	CASRKQEAGKGYTF	TGTGCCAGCAGGAAACAGGAGGCAGGGAAAGGCTACACCTTC